This paragraph reports one T cell receptor (beta chain). The antigen remains unidentified. With the ViraFEST assay, the study expanded antigen-specific CD4+ T cells using viral peptide pools, then sequenced them. Following 10 days of culture, CD4+ T cells were isolated. Days 3 and 7 were when half the medium was replaced with IL-2 medium. The method was immunoSEQ multiplex PCR; TCRdb's version includes in-frame clones alone and lacks a portion of them. The table lists fewer than 25,000 clones, around 70% of them singletons. The sample is drawn from a study of vaccination effects on CD4 cells after COVID-19. Study-wide background: Participants each got two BNT162b2 or mRNA-1273 vaccine doses.

Points from the study as a whole: Late after vaccination, infection- and vaccine-induced clones showed marked clonal contraction.

The V segment lost 5 bases and the J segment 5 bases; nucleotides outside the gene matches: 7. CDR3 length: 15 residues. Germline loops: CDR1 LNHDA, CDR2 SQIVND (reference sequence). The V call is TRBV19, the J call TRBJ1-1; 11 bases line up with TRBD1. Sequenced here: CD4+ T cells from PBMCs cultured with HCoV-229E spike peptides, sampled before COVID-19 vaccination. This clonotype was obtained from a human donor who received a COVID-19 vaccine. The CDR3, as DNA: TGTGCCAGTAGTCGGTCCCGGGACAGGGGGACTGAAGCTTTCTTT. This encodes CASSRSRDRGTEAFF.